A single sample is the source of the 18 T cell receptor beta chains below, sequenced in a study of blood T cell repertoires in COVID-19. The protocol was immunoSEQ multiplex PCR, while the TCRdb copy is restricted to in-frame clones and leaves out a portion. Of over 200,000 clones in the sample, more than 80% are singletons; the top ten hold around 1.3%. Material for sequencing was peripheral blood. Every receptor here comes from a woman younger than 45 with COVID-19, enrolled during active disease.

This clone was observed a few times. This chain uses TRBV7-3 with TRBJ2-1; the D gene is possibly TRBD2 (7 bases). Germline V gene data show CDR1 as SGHTA and CDR2 as FQGTGA. CDR3 length: 13 residues. Deletions cut 8 bases from V and 4 bases from J, with 12 bases between. Here the CDR3 reads CASAGAWYNEQFF. The CDR3 DNA follows: TGTGCCAGCGCGGGGGCATGGTACAATGAGCAGTTCTTC.

The rearrangement links TRBV6-2 or TRBV6-3 to TRBJ2-4; TRBD1 aligns across 7 bases. V was clipped by 0 bases and J by 6 bases; unmatched bases: 2. Germline V CDR1 and CDR2: MNHEY, SVGEGT. The CDR3 totals 14 residues. CDR3 protein: CASSYSRQGNIQYF. CDR3 DNA: TGTGCCAGCAGTTACTCGAGACAGGGAAACATTCAGTACTTC.

The chain recombines TRBV5-1 with TRBJ2-5; no clear D. Germline V CDR1 and CDR2: SGHRS, YFSETQ. There are 15 residues in the CDR3. V was cut by 0 bases and J by 2 bases, with 11 bases left in between. CDR3 residues: CASSLGPAQQETQYF. The CDR3, as DNA: TGCGCCAGCAGCTTGGGACCAGCGCAACAAGAGACCCAGTACTTC. Drawing the rest from reference TRBV5-1 and TRBJ2-5, the complete variable domain is KAGVTQTPRYLIKTRGQQVTLSCSPISGHRSVSWYQQTPGQGLQFLFEYFSETQRNKGNFPGRFSGRQFSNSRSEMNVSTLELGDSALYLCASSLGPAQQETQYFGPGTRLLVL.

This sequence joins TRBV4-3 and TRBJ2-1; TRBD2 aligns across 12 bases. This CDR3 region has 18 residues. Germline V lookup: CDR1 LGHNA, CDR2 YSLEER. Losses at the gene ends were 1 base for V and 5 bases for J; bases not matched to a gene: 9. This CDR3 is CASSQVHTSGRRDNEQFF. In nucleotides, the CDR3 is TGCGCCAGCAGCCAAGTTCACACTAGCGGGAGGAGGGACAATGAGCAGTTCTTC.

The rearrangement uses TRBV6-1 and TRBJ2-1; D is perhaps TRBD2 (7 bases). Germline-derived CDR1 and CDR2 are MNHNS and SASEGT. Trimming left V 1 base short and J 9 bases short, with 13 bases between. CDR3 size: 14 residues. CDR3 bases: TGTGCCAGCAGTGAAGAGGGAAGGGGGGGTGAGCAGTTCTTC. Protein product: CASSEEGRGGEQFF.

This clone was detected only a few times. The chain carries TRBV28 and TRBJ1-1, with 7 bases fitting TRBD1. V lost 5 bases, J lost 1 base, and 7 bases stayed unmatched. The CDR3 extends over 15 amino acids. Germline CDR1 is MDHEN and CDR2 is SYDVKM. CDR3 DNA: TGTGCCAGCAGTCCCTCCCGGGACAGGAACACTGAAGCTTTCTTT. Amino acids: CASSPSRDRNTEAFF.

V is TRBV19 and J is TRBJ2-1, with 9 bases matching TRBD1. J was trimmed by 7 bases and V by 5 bases; bases with no gene match: 9. The CDR3 spans 15 residues. Germline V gives CDR1 LNHDA, CDR2 SQIVND (reference sequence). The chain's CDR3 is CASSRPGQGRNEQFF. The DNA for the CDR3 is TGTGCCAGTAGTCGTCCGGGACAGGGTAGAAATGAGCAGTTCTTC.

For the CDR3, the DNA is TGTGCCAGCAGCGCCTGGGACGCGGGAGGCACAGATACGCAGTATTTT. It specifies CASSAWDAGGTDTQYF. The chain is built from TRBV6-2 or TRBV6-3 and TRBJ2-3; 7 positions agree with TRBD2. J was trimmed by 1 base and V by 6 bases; bases with no gene match: 10. Germline CDR1 is MNHEY and CDR2 is SVGEGT. CDR3 length: 16 residues.

This clone was seen a handful of times. This chain joins TRBV7-2 and TRBJ1-3; 8 bases are shared with TRBD1. This CDR3 is built from 19 residues. Germline CDR1 reads SGHTA; CDR2 reads FQGNSA. V gave up 8 bases and J gave up 9 bases; unmatched junction bases: 27. The CDR3 bases are TGTGCCAGCGGAGTTAGGGGTGGGGGGCCTCGGACAGGGAGGATCACCATATATTTT. Translating gives CASGVRGGGPRTGRITIYF.

There are a few counts of this clone. The rearrangement uses TRBV6-4 and TRBJ2-2, with TRBD1 identical over 7 bases. With V trimmed by 4 bases and J by 3 bases, 2 bases remained unmatched. The germline V gene has CDR1 MRHNA and CDR2 SNTAGT. CDR3 length: 14 residues. The CDR3 DNA reads as TGTGCCAGCAGTGTAGACAGGGACACCGGGGAGCTGTTTTTT. This translates into CASSVDRDTGELFF.

In its sample, this clone was seen many times. One end of the junction is discordant with germline, which a read error may explain. This chain's CDR3 is CATSRVTGTAVQGTQYF. CDR3 DNA: TGTGCCACCAGCAGAGTCACTGGGACAGCAGTTCAAGGGACCCAGTACTTC. This chain joins TRBV15 and TRBJ2-5; TRBD1 agrees at 7 bases. This CDR3 is 17 amino acids long. Germline assignment: CDR1 LNHNV and CDR2 YYDKDF (reference sequence).

The V gene is TRBV19, the J gene TRBJ2-4; 11 bases match TRBD2. V dropped 3 bases and J dropped 5; count of bases not matched to a gene: 15. The CDR3 covers 19 residues. The germline V gene has CDR1 LNHDA and CDR2 SQIVND (reference sequence). The CDR3 sequence: CASSMGGRLAGGPQNIQYF. As DNA, the CDR3 is TGTGCCAGTAGTATGGGAGGGAGGCTAGCGGGAGGTCCCCAAAACATTCAGTACTTC.

As concerns this clone: The sample carries other DNA sequences with the same CDR3. The chain combines TRBV5-1 with TRBJ2-7, with D unresolved. The CDR3 is made up of 14 amino acids. Trimming pared 0 bases from V and 0 bases from J, leaving 7 bases between. Germline-derived CDR1 and CDR2 are SGHRS and YFSETQ. CDR3 sequence reads: CASSLAGSSYEQYF. The CDR3 DNA follows: TGCGCCAGCAGCTTGGCAGGAAGCTCCTACGAGCAGTACTTC.

J is TRBJ2-1 and V is TRBV30; weak D call: TRBD2 (6 bases). This CDR3 region has 14 residues. The germline CDR1 and CDR2 sequences are GTSNPN and SVGIG (reference sequence). The V end lost 4 bases, the J end lost 0 bases, and 10 bases lay between the germline ends. CDR3 DNA sequence: TGTGCCTGGAATGGGGGGAGCTCCTACAATGAGCAGTTCTTC. It codes for CAWNGGSSYNEQFF.

CDR3 coding DNA: TGTGCCTGGAGTCCTGGCTTAACCGGGGAGCTGTTTTTT. It translates to CAWSPGLTGELFF. The genes are TRBV30 and TRBJ2-2; D gene ambiguous. V lost 2 bases, J lost 5 bases, and 9 bases lay in between. Germline assignment: CDR1 GTSNPN and CDR2 SVGIG (reference sequence). This CDR3 has 13 amino acids. Together with reference TRBV30 and TRBJ2-2, the CDR3 gives the full variable domain: SQTIHQWPATLVQPVGSPLSLECTVEGTSNPNLYWYRQAAGRGLQLLFYSVGIGQISSEVPQNLSASRPQDRQFILSSKKLLLSDSGFYLCAWSPGLTGELFFGEGSRLTVL.

This rearrangement joins TRBV14 to TRBJ2-7; D may be TRBD1 (6 bases). The ends were cut back, 0 bases at V and 3 bases at J, with 18 bases in the middle. The CDR3 extends over 17 amino acids. Germline CDR1 and CDR2: SGHDN and FVKESK. The CDR3 sequence: CASSQERPAGVNYEQYF. In DNA form, the CDR3 reads TGTGCCAGCAGCCAAGAACGGCCCGCAGGGGTAAACTACGAGCAGTACTTC.

This clone turned up a few times. This chain connects TRBV9 to TRBJ2-7, with D possibly being TRBD1 (6 bases). Per the germline V gene, CDR1 is SGDLS and CDR2 is YYNGEE. V gave up 0 bases and J gave up 3 bases, with 10 bases separating them. This CDR3 spans 14 amino acids. CDR3 nucleotides: TGTGCCAGCAGCGTAGGTGGACAGCACTACGAGCAGTACTTC. This sequence encodes CASSVGGQHYEQYF. The full variable domain, with the rest looked up from reference TRBV9 and TRBJ2-7, is DSGVTQTPKHLITATGQRVTLRCSPRSGDLSVYWYQQSLDQGLQFLIQYYNGEERAKGNILERFSAQQFPDLHSELNLSSLELGDSALYFCASSVGGQHYEQYFGPGTRLTVT.

The J gene is TRBJ1-1, the V gene TRBV3-1 (or the pseudogene TRBV3-2); perhaps TRBD1 as D (6 bases). The V end was cut by 5 bases, the J end by 2 bases, with 12 bases between. CDR3 size: 14 residues. Germline V lookup: CDR1 LGHDT, CDR2 YNNKEL (reference sequence). The CDR3 reads CASSSRTVNTEAFF. The DNA for the CDR3 is TGTGCCAGCAGCAGCCGGACAGTCAACACTGAAGCTTTCTTT.